The 5 T cell receptor beta chains reported below all come from one sample, sequenced in a study of blood T cells in healthy people across ages (dated by TCRdb to the mid-2010s). The library came from 5' RACE. This sample was sequenced with an Illumina HiSeq 2500. A second PCR of about 7 to 12 cycles was run with a J-beta primer mix and a sample-barcoded 5' primer. TCRdb applied fastp at Q25 and MiXCR to the public reads, then kept only in-frame beta chains. When rows share a CDR3 protein, they turn into one entry using the most common DNA and genes. Here the sample has 1.4 million to 1.5 million distinct CDR3 sequences; about 43% occur a single time. Roughly 7.9% of the sample rests with the top ten. Input material: blood. All receptors come from a woman aged 18-30 years in good health.

This clonotype was detected once. The chain recombines TRBV15 with TRBJ1-3; perhaps TRBD1 as D (5 bases). The CDR3 contains 13 residues. Trimming cost V 0 bases and J 8 bases, with 8 bases left between them. The germline CDR1 and CDR2 sequences are LNHNV and YYDKDF (reference sequence). As DNA, the CDR3 is TGTGCCACCAGCAGAGACGGGGGGGACACCATATATTTT. It translates to CATSRDGGDTIYF.

This chain uses TRBV20-1 with TRBJ2-1; 12 bases map to TRBD2. The CDR3 consists of 16 residues. The V gene end was trimmed by 0 bases and the J gene end by 7 bases; junction bases not matched to a gene: 7. Germline CDR1 DFQATT, CDR2 SNEGSKA (reference sequence). The CDR3 DNA follows: TGCAGTGCTAGAGACGAGACTAGCGGGAGTGGTAATGAGCAGTTCTTC. Amino acids: CSARDETSGSGNEQFF.

This chain connects TRBV5-1 to TRBJ2-1, with 8 bases matching TRBD2. Germline assignment: CDR1 SGHRS and CDR2 YFSETQ. V dropped 5 bases and J dropped 2; count of bases not matched to a gene: 15. This CDR3 contains 18 residues. This chain's CDR3 is CASSSPSGREDTYNEQFF. The DNA for the CDR3 is TGCGCCAGCAGTAGCCCTTCAGGGCGGGAGGATACCTACAATGAGCAGTTCTTC.

The CDR3 DNA sequence: TGTGCCAGCAGCCAAGGGTTCGGTTACGTTGATACGCAGTATTTT. It specifies CASSQGFGYVDTQYF. The chain recombines TRBV3-1 with TRBJ2-3; D remains ambiguous. V was shortened by 1 base and J by 6 bases, with 14 bases between the two germline ends. The V gene's germline CDR1 is LGHDT and CDR2 YNNKEL (reference sequence). The CDR3 consists of 15 residues.

About this clonotype: The junction differs from germline at one of its ends, possibly a read error. The chain uses TRBV29-1 and TRBJ2-1; D is tentatively TRBD1 or TRBD2 (5 bases each). CDR3 size: 15 residues. Germline V CDR1 and CDR2: SQVTM, ANQGSEA. The CDR3 is CSVYPGTDTYNELFF. As DNA, the CDR3 is TGCAGCGTTTATCCCGGGACGGATACCTACAATGAGCTGTTCTTC.